This TCR beta chain was found in a study of CXCR3-negative and CXCR3-positive naive CD8 T cells. The germline V gene has CDR1 MNHNS and CDR2 SASEGT. CDR3 size: 16 residues. 5' RACE that incorporated UMI labels was used to prepare the TRB cDNA libraries. Reprocessing the 5' RACE reads, TCRdb reports a single entry for every CDR3 protein and omits DNA. Listed are fewer than 9,500 distinct CDR3 sequences; just over 2% falls within the top ten. The chain uses TRBV6-1 and TRBJ2-7; TCRdb names TRBD1, which stays unverified in the absence of DNA. The clonotype comes from a human donor in good health. Some clones in this sample may be carry-over from other donors' samples. The sequencing sample was made of naive CXCR3- CD8+ T cells from blood. As to subset: CD45RO-CCR7+CD27+CD95- naive CD8+ T cells lacking CXCR3 (TNR3-). This CDR3 is CASSLYRDADSYEQYF.